Listed below are T cell receptor beta chains from one sample, sequenced in a study of radiotherapy plus CTLA-4 blockade in lung cancer. TCRdb's table, derived via immunoSEQ multiplex PCR, lists solely in-frame clones and lacks some. This sample has about 120,000 clones, with about 87% found just once. The sequences come from peripheral blood, collected from a patient treated with radiotherapy plus ipilimumab. Receptors originate from a human donor with non-small cell lung cancer that progressed on radiotherapy plus ipilimumab. Each CDR3 is given with its conserved first and last residue. A D gene is named only where the DNA matches it firmly. For some rows the clone size is stated as once, few or many, or as a class when expanded; others skip it.

j_gene | v_gene | d_gene | abundance | CDR3nt | CDR3aa
TRBJ2-7 | TRBV6-1 | - | - | TGTGCCAGCAGTGAAGCGCGGCTAAGCTCCTACGAGCAGTACTTC | CASSEARLSSYEQYF
TRBJ1-5 | TRBV2 | TRBD1 | - | TGTGCCAGCAGCGGGGGACAGGGAAAGGGCAATCAGCCCCAGCATTTT | CASSGGQGKGNQPQHF
TRBJ2-7 | TRBV11-2 | TRBD1 | once | TGTGCCAGCAGCTTAGTCCGGGACAGTATATACGAGCAGTACTTC | CASSLVRDSIYEQYF
TRBJ2-2 | TRBV14 | - | few | TGTGCCAGCAGCCAACGGTTGCGGGACGGCGGGGAGCTGTTTTTT | CASSQRLRDGGELFF
TRBJ2-7 | TRBV6-1 | - | - | TGTGCCAGCAGTGAAGTTCTAGACGAGCAGTACTTC | CASSEVLDEQYF
TRBJ2-2 | TRBV19 | - | - | TGTGCCAGTAGTCAGACTAGGTTGGCCGGGGAGCTGTTTTTT | CASSQTRLAGELFF
TRBJ2-1 | TRBV11-2 | TRBD1 | - | TGTGCCAGCGGGACAGGGTGGAATGAGCAGTTCTTC | CASGTGWNEQFF
TRBJ2-7 | TRBV4-1 | - | few | TGCGCCAGCAGCCAAGATGGACTAAACTACGAGCAGTACTTC | CASSQDGLNYEQYF
TRBJ2-5 | TRBV5-6 | TRBD2 | - | TGTGCCAGCAACCGGGGGGGTGAAGAGACCCAGTACTTC | CASNRGGEETQYF
TRBJ1-1 | TRBV2 | TRBD1 | - | TGTGCCAGCAGCCCTTTCACCGGGACAGGGGGCGTAGGAGCTTTCTTT | CASSPFTGTGGVGAFF
TRBJ2-5 | TRBV6-1 | TRBD1 | - | TGTGCCAGCAGCCTGGACAGGGTAGTAGAGACCCAGTACTTC | CASSLDRVVETQYF
TRBJ2-7 | TRBV19 | TRBD1 | - | TGTGCCAGTAGTATCGGACAGGGTGGGGAGCAGTACTTC | CASSIGQGGEQYF
TRBJ2-1 | TRBV5-4 | TRBD2 | - | TGTGCCAGCAGCGGAGGACTAGCGGTTAACAATGAGCAGTTCTTC | CASSGGLAVNNEQFF
TRBJ2-1 | TRBV6-1 | TRBD2 | - | TGTGCCAGCAGTGGGGGCGGGAGCTTGGTCAATGAGCAGTTCTTC | CASSGGGSLVNEQFF
TRBJ1-5 | TRBV7-9 | - | medium-sized | TGTGCCAGCAGCCGGACAGACAATCAGCCCCAGCATTTT | CASSRTDNQPQHF
TRBJ2-7 | TRBV18 | TRBD1 | once | TGTGCCAGCTCAGCGGGACAGGGGGGCTACGAGCAGTACTTC | CASSAGQGGYEQYF
TRBJ2-4 | TRBV5-1 | TRBD1 | once | TGCGCCAGCAGCTTCGTGACAGGGGAAACTAGCAAGTACTTC | CASSFVTGETSKYF
TRBJ2-2 | TRBV6-1 | TRBD2 | - | TGTGCCAGCACCCGGACTAGCGGGATGGGGGAGCTGTTTTTT | CASTRTSGMGELFF
TRBJ1-1 | TRBV5-4 | - | - | TGTGCCAGCAGCCTTATCCCGGGGGCCACTGAAGCTTTCTTT | CASSLIPGATEAFF
TRBJ1-1 | TRBV10-3 | - | - | TGTGCCATCAGTGAGTTTCCCCGGGACGGGGAAGCTTTCTTT | CAISEFPRDGEAFF
TRBJ2-5 | TRBV9 | TRBD1 | - | TGTGCCAGCAGCCTCGGGGGACAGGGGGCAATTCAAGAGACCCAGTACTTC | CASSLGGQGAIQETQYF
TRBJ1-2 | TRBV18 | TRBD1 | - | TGTGCCAGCTCACCACTAGTCGACAGGGGGAACTATGGCTACACCTTC | CASSPLVDRGNYGYTF
TRBJ2-7 | TRBV6-5 | - | once | TGTGCCAGCAGTTACAGGACTCAGGACGAGCAGTACTTC | CASSYRTQDEQYF
TRBJ2-7 | TRBV2 | - | - | TGTGCCAGCGCGTGGACAGTTACCTACGAGCAGTACTTC | CASAWTVTYEQYF
TRBJ2-1 | TRBV5-6 | - | - | TGTGCCAGCAGCTGGCGGGATAATGAGCAGTTCTTC | CASSWRDNEQFF
TRBJ1-1 | TRBV5-6 | - | - | TGTGCCAGCAGCTTGGGGGCTGAAGCTTTCTTT | CASSLGAEAFF
TRBJ1-4 | TRBV7-3 | - | - | TGTGCCAGCAGCCTCACGGGGTCGGCTAATGAAAAACTGTTTTTT | CASSLTGSANEKLFF
TRBJ1-3 | TRBV10-2 | - | - | TGCGCCAGCAGTGGTGGCGGAAACACCATGTATTTT | CASSGGGNTMYF
TRBJ1-2 | TRBV4-1 | - | once | TGCGCCAGCAGCCAAGGCGGGGTCCCTAACTATGGCTACACCTTC | CASSQGGVPNYGYTF
TRBJ1-1 | TRBV2 | TRBD1 | - | TGTGCCAGCAGTCGACAGGGGGCGAGGGCTTTCTTT | CASSRQGARAFF
TRBJ1-1 | TRBV7-3 | - | - | TGTGCCAGCAGCTTGGCCAGGAACACTGAAGCTTTCTTT | CASSLARNTEAFF
TRBJ1-3 | TRBV30 | - | - | TGTGCCTGGAGTAACTCTGGAAACACCATATATTTT | CAWSNSGNTIYF
TRBJ2-3 | TRBV5-1 | TRBD2 | - | TGCGCCAGCAGCTTGGATGTGGTGCTAGCGGGAAAAGATACGCAGTATTTT | CASSLDVVLAGKDTQYF
TRBJ1-1 | TRBV10-3 | TRBD1 | - | TGTGCCATCAGAGGGACAGGGAGGGACACTGAAGCTTTCTTT | CAIRGTGRDTEAFF
TRBJ1-2 | TRBV12-5 | TRBD1 | - | TGTGCTAGTGGTCCAGCCCTCGAGGGGGCAGGCTATGGCTACACCTTC | CASGPALEGAGYGYTF
TRBJ2-1 | TRBV5-4 | TRBD2 | - | TGTGCCAGCAGGCTCGGGGGGGTAGCGGGTTACAATGAGCAGTTCTTC | CASRLGGVAGYNEQFF
TRBJ1-2 | TRBV7-2 | - | once | TGTGCCAGCAGCTTAGTATTGAGCTATGGCTACACCTTC | CASSLVLSYGYTF
TRBJ2-1 | TRBV2 | - | - | TGTGCCAGTGTCACAGGGTACAATGAGCAGTTCTTC | CASVTGYNEQFF
TRBJ1-1 | TRBV29-1 | TRBD1 | - | TGCAGCGTTATTCAGGGGGCCACTGAAGCTTTCTTT | CSVIQGATEAFF
TRBJ2-2 | TRBV5-4 | - | - | TGTGCCAGCAGCTTAACAGGGGCGGGAAACACCGGGGAGCTGTTTTTT | CASSLTGAGNTGELFF
TRBJ2-1 | TRBV7-3 | - | - | TGTGCCAGCAGCTTAAGCGGGACCTACAATGAGCAGTTCTTC | CASSLSGTYNEQFF
TRBJ2-3 | TRBV29-1 | - | - | TGCAGCGTTGACCCGGGGACAGATACGCAGTATTTT | CSVDPGTDTQYF
TRBJ1-1 | TRBV29-1 | - | - | TGCAGCGTTGGAGGAAAAATGAACACTGAAGCTTTCTTT | CSVGGKMNTEAFF
TRBJ2-3 | TRBV11-3 | TRBD1 | few | TGTGCCAGCAGCTTAGGACAGGGTAGTACAGATACGCAGTATTTT | CASSLGQGSTDTQYF
TRBJ1-1 | TRBV28 | - | - | TGTGCCACCGCAGGTGGCATCAACTTAGGAGCTTTCTTT | CATAGGINLGAFF
TRBJ2-1 | TRBV29-1 | - | - | TGCAGCGTTCAGGACTATCGCTCCTACAATGAGCAGTTCTTC | CSVQDYRSYNEQFF
TRBJ1-1 | TRBV29-1 | - | - | TGCAGCCTAACAAGACAGTTAAACACTGAAGCTTTCTTT | CSLTRQLNTEAFF
TRBJ1-1 | TRBV5-1 | - | - | TGCGCCAGCAGCTATGGGGTGGGGGGGTATAGTGAAGCTTTCTTT | CASSYGVGGYSEAFF
TRBJ2-7 | TRBV28 | - | few | TGTGCCAGCAGCATGGGACTCCACGAGCAGTACTTC | CASSMGLHEQYF
TRBJ2-7 | TRBV9 | TRBD2 | - | TGTGCCAGCAGCGTAGGAATAGCGGGGGGCTCCTACGAGCAGTACTTC | CASSVGIAGGSYEQYF
TRBJ2-1 | TRBV4-1 | TRBD2 | - | TGCGCCAGCAGCCAAGAGGCGAAGGGACTAGCGGGTGAGCAGTTCTTC | CASSQEAKGLAGEQFF
TRBJ2-3 | TRBV20-1 | - | - | TGCAGTGCTAGCGCGGCAGATACGCAGTATTTT | CSASAADTQYF
TRBJ1-2 | TRBV29-1 | - | - | TGCAGCACTACCGGAGTTGCTAACTATGGCTACACCTTC | CSTTGVANYGYTF
TRBJ2-7 | TRBV7-9 | TRBD2 | - | TGTGCCAGCAGCTTAGCGGGGAGCGGGAGGGTCCACGAGCAGTACTTC | CASSLAGSGRVHEQYF
TRBJ2-4 | TRBV2 | - | - | TGTGCCAGCACAGGAGTCTACGGACCTCGAACCAAAAACATTCAGTACTTC | CASTGVYGPRTKNIQYF